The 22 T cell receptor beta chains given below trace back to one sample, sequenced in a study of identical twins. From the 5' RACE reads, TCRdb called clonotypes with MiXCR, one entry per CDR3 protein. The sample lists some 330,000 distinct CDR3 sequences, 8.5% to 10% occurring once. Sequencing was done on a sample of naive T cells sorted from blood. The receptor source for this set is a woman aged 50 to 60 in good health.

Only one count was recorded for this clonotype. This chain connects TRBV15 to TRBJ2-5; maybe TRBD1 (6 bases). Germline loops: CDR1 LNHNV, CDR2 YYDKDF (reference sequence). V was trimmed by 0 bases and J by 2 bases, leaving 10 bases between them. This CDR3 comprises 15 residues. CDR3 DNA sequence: TGTGCCACCAGCAGAGATTCGACAGGACAAGAGACCCAGTACTTC. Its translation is CATSRDSTGQETQYF.

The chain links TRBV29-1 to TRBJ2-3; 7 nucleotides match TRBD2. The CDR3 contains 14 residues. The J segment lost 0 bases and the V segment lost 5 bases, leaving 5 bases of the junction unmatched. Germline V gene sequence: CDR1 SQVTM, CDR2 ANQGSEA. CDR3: CSVSPGLSTDTQYF. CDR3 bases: TGCAGCGTTTCTCCGGGACTAAGCACAGATACGCAGTATTTT.

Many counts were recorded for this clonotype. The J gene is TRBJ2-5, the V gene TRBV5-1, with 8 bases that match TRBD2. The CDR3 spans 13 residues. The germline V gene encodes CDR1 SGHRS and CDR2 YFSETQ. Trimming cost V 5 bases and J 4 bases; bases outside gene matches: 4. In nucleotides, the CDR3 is TGCGCCAGCAGGCCCACTAGCGGAGAGACCCAGTACTTC. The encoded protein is CASRPTSGETQYF.

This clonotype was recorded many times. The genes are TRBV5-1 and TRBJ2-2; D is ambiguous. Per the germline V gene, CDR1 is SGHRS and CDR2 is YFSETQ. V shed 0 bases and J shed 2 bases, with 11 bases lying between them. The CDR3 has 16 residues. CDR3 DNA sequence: TGCGCCAGCAGCTTGGCGCCCCCTGATAACACCGGGGAGCTGTTTTTT. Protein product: CASSLAPPDNTGELFF. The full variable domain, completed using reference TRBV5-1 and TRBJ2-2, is KAGVTQTPRYLIKTRGQQVTLSCSPISGHRSVSWYQQTPGQGLQFLFEYFSETQRNKGNFPGRFSGRQFSNSRSEMNVSTLELGDSALYLCASSLAPPDNTGELFFGEGSRLTVL.

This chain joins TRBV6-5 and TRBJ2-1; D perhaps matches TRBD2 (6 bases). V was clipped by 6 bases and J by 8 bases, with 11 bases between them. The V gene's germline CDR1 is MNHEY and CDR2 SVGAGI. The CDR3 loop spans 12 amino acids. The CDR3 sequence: CASSQRLDEQFF. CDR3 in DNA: TGTGCCAGCAGCCAACGACTAGATGAGCAGTTCTTC.

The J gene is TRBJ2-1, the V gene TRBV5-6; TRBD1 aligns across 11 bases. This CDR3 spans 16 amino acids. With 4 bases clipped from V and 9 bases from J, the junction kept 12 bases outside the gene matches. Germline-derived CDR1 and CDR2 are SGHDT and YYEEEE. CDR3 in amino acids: CASSMFGTGGTGEQFF. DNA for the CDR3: TGTGCCAGCAGCATGTTCGGGACAGGGGGTACGGGTGAGCAGTTCTTC.

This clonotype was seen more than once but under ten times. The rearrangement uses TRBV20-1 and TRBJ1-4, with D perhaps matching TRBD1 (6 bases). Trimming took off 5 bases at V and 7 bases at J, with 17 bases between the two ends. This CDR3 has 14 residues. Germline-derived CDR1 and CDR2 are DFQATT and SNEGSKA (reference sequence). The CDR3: CSALAGTPIEKLFF. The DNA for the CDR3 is TGCAGTGCTCTCGCTGGGACACCCATTGAAAAACTGTTTTTT.

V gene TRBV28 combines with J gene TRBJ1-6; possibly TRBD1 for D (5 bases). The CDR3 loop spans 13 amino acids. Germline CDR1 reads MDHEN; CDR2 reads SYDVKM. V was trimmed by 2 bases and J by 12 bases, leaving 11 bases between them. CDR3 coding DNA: TGTGCCAGCAGTTTAGGTTCGGGGGAACCCCTCCACTTT. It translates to CASSLGSGEPLHF.

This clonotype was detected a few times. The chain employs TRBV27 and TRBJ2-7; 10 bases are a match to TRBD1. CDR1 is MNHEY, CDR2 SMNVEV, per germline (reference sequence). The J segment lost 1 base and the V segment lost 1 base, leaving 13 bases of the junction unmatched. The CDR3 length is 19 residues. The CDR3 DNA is TGTGCCAGCAGTTTATTTGGGACAGGGGTTGGGCCCCATTCCTACGAGCAGTACTTC. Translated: CASSLFGTGVGPHSYEQYF.

DNA for the CDR3: TGTGCCAGCAGTTCTAGCGGGAGAGTTACAGATACGCAGTATTTT. It encodes CASSSSGRVTDTQYF. V usage is TRBV12-3 or TRBV12-4 and J usage is TRBJ2-3; TRBD2 matches 10 bases. The junction had 4 bases not matched to a gene; V was cut back by 4 bases and J by 3 bases. This CDR3 contains 15 residues.

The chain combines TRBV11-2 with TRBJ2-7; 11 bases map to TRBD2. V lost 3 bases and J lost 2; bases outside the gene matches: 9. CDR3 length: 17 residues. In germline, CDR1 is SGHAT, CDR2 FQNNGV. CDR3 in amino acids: CASSLYSGLAGPYEQYF. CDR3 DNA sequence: TGTGCCAGCAGCTTGTATAGCGGACTAGCGGGTCCCTACGAGCAGTACTTC.

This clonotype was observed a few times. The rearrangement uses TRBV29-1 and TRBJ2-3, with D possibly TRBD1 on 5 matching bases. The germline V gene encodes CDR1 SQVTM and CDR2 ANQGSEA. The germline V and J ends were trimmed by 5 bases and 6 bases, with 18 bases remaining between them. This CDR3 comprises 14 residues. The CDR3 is CSVCDRVAGDTQYF. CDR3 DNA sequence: TGCAGCGTTTGTGACCGAGTGGCAGGGGATACGCAGTATTTT.

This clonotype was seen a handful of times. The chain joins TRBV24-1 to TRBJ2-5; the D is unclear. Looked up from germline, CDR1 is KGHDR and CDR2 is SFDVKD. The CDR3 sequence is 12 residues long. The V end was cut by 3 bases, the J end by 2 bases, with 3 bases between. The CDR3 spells CATSDPQETQYF. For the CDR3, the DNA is TGTGCCACCAGTGATCCGCAAGAGACCCAGTACTTC.

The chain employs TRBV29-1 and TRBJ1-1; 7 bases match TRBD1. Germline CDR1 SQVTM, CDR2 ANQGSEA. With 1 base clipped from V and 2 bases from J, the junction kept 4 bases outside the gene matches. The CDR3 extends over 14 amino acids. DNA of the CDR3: TGCAGCGTTGAAGTGGGACAGATCAACACTGAAGCTTTCTTT. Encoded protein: CSVEVGQINTEAFF.

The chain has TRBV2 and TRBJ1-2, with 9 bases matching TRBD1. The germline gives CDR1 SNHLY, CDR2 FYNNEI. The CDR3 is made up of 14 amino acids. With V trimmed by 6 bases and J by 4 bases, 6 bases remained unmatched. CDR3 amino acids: CASRGGQGVYGYTF. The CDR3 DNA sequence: TGTGCCAGCAGGGGGGGACAGGGTGTCTATGGCTACACCTTC.

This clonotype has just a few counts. The CDR3 region has the DNA TGTGCCACCAGTGATTTTAAGAACTATGGCTACACCTTC. Translated: CATSDFKNYGYTF. The chain uses TRBV24-1 and TRBJ1-2; D unresolved. Germline V gene data show CDR1 as KGHDR and CDR2 as SFDVKD. The ends were cut back, 1 base at V and 2 bases at J, with 4 bases in the middle. The CDR3 covers 13 residues.

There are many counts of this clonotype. The CDR3 nucleotides read TGTGCCAGCAGCGTAGTTGAGTCTTGGGACAGGTCGAATGAAAAACTGTTTTTT. It translates to CASSVVESWDRSNEKLFF. V gene TRBV9 combines with J gene TRBJ1-4, with 8 bases that match TRBD1. Germline assignment: CDR1 SGDLS and CDR2 YYNGEE. This CDR3 is 18 amino acids long. The junction had 12 bases not matched to a gene; V was cut back by 0 bases and J by 5 bases.

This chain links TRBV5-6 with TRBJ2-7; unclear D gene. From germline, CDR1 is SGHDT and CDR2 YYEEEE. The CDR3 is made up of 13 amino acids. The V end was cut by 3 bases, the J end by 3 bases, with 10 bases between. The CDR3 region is CASSSLKVYEQYV. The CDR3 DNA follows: TGTGCCAGCAGCTCCCTCAAGGTCTACGAGCAGTACGTC.

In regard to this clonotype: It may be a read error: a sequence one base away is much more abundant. The CDR3 nucleotides read TGCGCCAGCAGCTTGGCAGGGGAGAACACCGGGGACCTGTTTTTT. The encoded protein is CASSLAGENTGDLFF. The chain uses TRBV5-1 and TRBJ2-2; D may be TRBD1 (6 bases). The CDR3 contains 15 residues. Per the germline V gene, CDR1 is SGHRS and CDR2 is YFSETQ. Complete variable domain (other parts from reference TRBV5-1 and TRBJ2-2): KAGVTQTPRYLIKTRGQQVTLSCSPISGHRSVSWYQQTPGQGLQFLFEYFSETQRNKGNFPGRFSGRQFSNSRSEMNVSTLELGDSALYLCASSLAGENTGDLFFGEGSRLTVL.

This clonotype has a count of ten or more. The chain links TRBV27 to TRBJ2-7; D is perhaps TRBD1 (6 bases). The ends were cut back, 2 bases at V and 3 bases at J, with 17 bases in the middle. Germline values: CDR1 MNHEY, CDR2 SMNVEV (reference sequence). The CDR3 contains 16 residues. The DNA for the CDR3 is TGTGCCAGCAGTTTAGAGGCGGACAGCGCCTACTACGAGCAGTACTTC. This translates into CASSLEADSAYYEQYF.

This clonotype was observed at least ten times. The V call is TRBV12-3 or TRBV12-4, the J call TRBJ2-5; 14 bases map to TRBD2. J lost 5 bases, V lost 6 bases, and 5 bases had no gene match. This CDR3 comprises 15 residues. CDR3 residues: CASRGLAGDRETQYF. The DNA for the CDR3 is TGTGCCAGCAGGGGACTAGCGGGAGATCGGGAGACCCAGTACTTC.

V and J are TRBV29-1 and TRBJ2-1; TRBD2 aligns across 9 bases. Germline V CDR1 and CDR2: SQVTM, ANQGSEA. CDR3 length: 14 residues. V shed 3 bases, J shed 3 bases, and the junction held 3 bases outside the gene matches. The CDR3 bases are TGCAGCGTTGACTTAGCGGGAGTCTACAATGAGCAGTTCTTC. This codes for CSVDLAGVYNEQFF.